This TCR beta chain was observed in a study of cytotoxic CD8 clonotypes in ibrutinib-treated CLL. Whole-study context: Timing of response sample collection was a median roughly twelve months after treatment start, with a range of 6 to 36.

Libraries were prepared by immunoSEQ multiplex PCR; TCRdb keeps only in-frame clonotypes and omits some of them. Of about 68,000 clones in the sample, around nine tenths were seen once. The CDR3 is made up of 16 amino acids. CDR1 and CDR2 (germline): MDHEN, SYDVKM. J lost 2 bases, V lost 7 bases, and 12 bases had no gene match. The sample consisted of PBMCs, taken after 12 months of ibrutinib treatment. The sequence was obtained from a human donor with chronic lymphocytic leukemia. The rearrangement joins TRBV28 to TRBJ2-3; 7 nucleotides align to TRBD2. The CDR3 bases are TGTGCCAGCACTACGTGGCGGGAGAGTTTCACAGATACGCAGTATTTT. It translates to CASTTWRESFTDTQYF. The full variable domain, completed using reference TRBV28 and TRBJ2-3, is DVKVTQSSRYLVKRTGEKVFLECVQDMDHENMFWYRQDPGLGLRLIYFSYDVKMKEKGDIPEGYSVSREKKERFSLILESASTNQTSMYLCASTTWRESFTDTQYFGPGTRLTVL.